This T cell receptor beta chain was profiled in a study of blood T cell repertoires in COVID-19. Across the whole study: The samples span acute and convalescent COVID-19 from the United States, Italy and Spain. The cDNA or gDNA used as material had been derived from T cells, B-cell-depleted T cells, or PBMCs.

In the source study's methods: Estimates of nucleated cell counts were drawn from the amplification of reference gene primers. Sequencing used immunoSEQ multiplex PCR; TCRdb keeps in-frame clones, though not all of them. The V and J calls and the clone size are those of that table, but D and trimming were determined from the DNA. The data show 200,000 to 300,000 clones, around 84% seen once. The source of this sequence is a woman aged 35 to 49 who had recovered from COVID-19. The sample comprised peripheral blood.

CDR3 residues: CASTGQKTGNTIYF. As DNA, the CDR3 is TGTGCCAGCACGGGACAGAAGACTGGAAACACCATATATTTT. This chain links TRBV2 with TRBJ1-3, with 7 bases aligning to TRBD1. CDR3 length: 14 residues. From germline, CDR1 is SNHLY and CDR2 FYNNEI. The trim removed 7 bases at V and 2 bases at J, leaving 5 bases unmatched.